Each of the 21 T cell receptor beta chains below was sequenced from the same sample in a study of tissue T cells after allogeneic stem cell transplantation. TCRdb keeps only in-frame clones here, not all; method: immunoSEQ multiplex PCR. The sample records 8,000 or so clones, under 55% being singletons. Time point here: mouse harvest day 7 after allogeneic transplant. The graft held 10^6 splenic CD5+ T cells and 10^7 T-cell-depleted bone marrow cells. Material: gut tissue. The receptors come from a female BALB/c mouse given C57BL/6 T cells with graft-versus-host disease after an allogeneic hematopoietic cell transplant.

With respect to this clone: Gene names denote mouse genes. The CDR3 end falls 1 residue outside the read, so it is completed with the germline J gene. V gene TRBV23 combines with J gene TRBJ2-7; no check of the table's D call, TRBD2, against the DNA was made. Germline CDR1 and CDR2: KGHTA and FQNQQP. This CDR3 region has 15 residues. The CDR3 here is CSSSQSMGGRYEQYF. The sequenced part of the CDR3 DNA is TGCTCCAGCAGTCAATCGATGGGGGGGAGGTATGAACAGTAC.

With regard to this clone: Each gene name is a mouse one. This CDR3 reads CASSLSGGSYEQYF. CDR3 bases read: TGTGCCAGCAGCTTATCTGGGGGCTCCTATGAACAGTAC. The genes are TRBV3 and TRBJ2-7; the match to TRBD2 covers 7 bases. The read ends 1 residue shy of where the CDR3 ends; the end is completed using the germline J gene. V shed 2 bases, J shed 0 bases, and the junction held 1 base outside the gene matches. Germline CDR1 reads SNHLY; CDR2 reads FYNGKV (reference sequence). This CDR3 spans 14 amino acids.

About this clone: Mouse gene names and germline throughout. Sequencing ends 1 residue short of the CDR3 end; the germline J gene provides the rest. V usage is TRBV23 and J usage is TRBJ1-1. The CDR3 consists of 12 residues. Germline V gene lookup returns CDR1 KGHTA and CDR2 FQNQQP. Incomplete CDR3 DNA: TGCTCCAGCAGTCAAGGGGTCCCAGAAGTCTTC. Protein product: CSSSQGVPEVF. Given in full, the CDR3 is CSSSQGVPEVFF.

Points on this clone: The gene names here belong to mouse. The read finishes 1 residue shy of the CDR3 end, and the germline J gene is used to complete it. Additional DNA sequences in this sample encode the identical CDR3. The chain uses TRBV26 and TRBJ2-3; 11 nucleotides agree with TRBD2. The CDR3 runs to 14 residues. Germline V gene sequence: CDR1 KGHPV, CDR2 FQNQEV (reference sequence). The V segment lost 4 bases and the J segment 3 bases; nucleotides outside the gene matches: 0. CDR3 DNA, as far as it was read: TGTGCCAGCAGTCGGGACTGGGGGGCAGAAACGCTGTAT. Amino acid sequence: CASSRDWGAETLY. The complete CDR3 reads CASSRDWGAETLYF.

With respect to this clone: Germline and genes: mouse. The read comes to an end 1 residue before the CDR3 does, leaving the germline J gene to fill in the end. The chain links TRBV31 to TRBJ1-3, with D perhaps matching TRBD1 (6 bases). The CDR3 runs to 16 residues. Germline assignment: CDR1 GKSSPN and CDR2 SITVG. V was pared by 0 bases and J by 0 bases, with 12 bases between. CDR3 protein: CAWSLKGTPSGNTLYF. The DNA read from the CDR3 is TGTGCCTGGAGTCTAAAGGGGACACCTTCTGGAAATACGCTCTAT.

This clone ranks as medium-sized. Germline and genes: mouse. The CDR3 goes on 1 residue after the read ends, and that part is filled in from the germline J gene. The chain has TRBV20 and TRBJ2-3, with D maybe TRBD2 (5 bases). This CDR3 region has 13 residues. The germline V and J ends were trimmed by 3 bases and 0 bases, with 7 bases remaining between them. CDR1 is GFQATS, CDR2 STVNSAI, per germline. The CDR3 is CGARWGSAETLYF. The covered CDR3 bases are TGTGGTGCTAGATGGGGTAGTGCAGAAACGCTGTAT.

This clone is medium-sized. All gene names here are mouse names. The CDR3 extends 1 residue past the end of the read, so its final part is completed from the germline J gene. The chain recombines TRBV5 with TRBJ2-1; D tentatively reads TRBD1 or TRBD2 (5 bases each). Per germline, CDR1 LGHNA and CDR2 YNLKQL (reference sequence). Trimming left V 4 bases short and J 3 bases short, with 7 bases between. The CDR3 has 13 residues. The CDR3 is CASSRGSYAEQFF. CDR3 DNA, as far as it was read: TGTGCCAGCAGCCGGGGGTCCTATGCTGAGCAGTTC.

As for this clone: The gene symbols are mouse symbols. The CDR3 is cut off 1 residue early in the read; its end comes from the germline J gene. This chain joins TRBV15 and TRBJ2-3; 8 bases fit TRBD2. Trimming at V came to 0 bases and at J to 0 bases, leaving 5 bases not matched to a gene. Germline lookup yields CDR1 SGHND and CDR2 FRSKSL. The CDR3 covers 17 residues. The CDR3 here is CASSLAHWGSSAETLYF. The DNA read from the CDR3 is TGTGCCAGCAGTTTAGCGCACTGGGGGTCTAGTGCAGAAACGCTGTAT.

Points on this clone: Genes and germline are mouse. The CDR3 end is not reached by the read, which stops 1 residue before it; the germline J gene fills it in. The chain uses TRBV5 and TRBJ2-5; D perhaps matches TRBD1 (6 bases). CDR1 and CDR2 from the germline V gene are LGHNA and YNLKQL (reference sequence). V was cut by 0 bases and J by 5 bases, with 12 bases left in between. The CDR3 is 15 residues long. CDR3 bases read: TGTGCCAGCAGCCAAGATCTGGGCAGGGGAGACACCCAGTAC. Translation gives CASSQDLGRGDTQY. The whole CDR3 sequence reads CASSQDLGRGDTQYF.

About this clone itself: The genes are named according to mouse. The sequence runs out 1 residue before the end of the CDR3; the remainder is reconstructed from the germline J gene. The chain combines TRBV3 with TRBJ2-5; D is uncertain. The germline V gene has CDR1 SNHLY and CDR2 FYNGKV (reference sequence). V dropped 5 bases and J dropped 4 bases, with 10 bases sitting between them. The CDR3 has 13 amino acids. The CDR3 bases that were read are TGTGCCAGCAGCCGAACGGGGAAAGACACCCAGTAC. It is translated as CASSRTGKDTQY. The complete CDR3 sequence is CASSRTGKDTQYF.

Worth noting for this clone: Gene and germline names: mouse. This chain's CDR3 is CASSLWPNSGNTLYF. Partial CDR3 DNA: TGTGCCAGCTCTCTCTGGCCAAATTCTGGAAATACGCTCTAT. The V and J genes are TRBV12-1 and TRBJ1-3; no clear D gene. The CDR3 is cut off 1 residue early in the read; its end comes from the germline J gene. The V and J ends lost 0 bases and 0 bases respectively, with 8 bases between them. CDR3 length: 15 residues. Per germline, CDR1 SGHSN and CDR2 HYEKVE.

About this clone itself: Mouse names are used for the genes. The missing CDR3 end, 1 residue past where the read stops, is filled in from the germline J gene. This sequence joins TRBV12-2 and TRBJ2-5, with D maybe TRBD1 (5 bases). Germline CDR1 reads SGHLS; CDR2 reads HYDKME. CDR3 length: 14 residues. V shed 0 bases and J shed 5 bases, with 11 bases lying between them. This CDR3 reads CASSLDRRRDTQYF. CDR3 DNA (partial): TGTGCCAGCTCTCTCGACAGAAGGAGAGACACCCAGTAC.

With respect to this clone: Gene names are mouse gene names. The CDR3 extends 1 residue past the end of the read, so its final part is completed from the germline J gene. The genes are TRBV15 and TRBJ2-7; 8 bases align to TRBD2. The CDR3 has 15 amino acids. Germline CDR1 and CDR2: SGHND and FRSKSL. The junction had 1 base not matched to a gene; V was cut back by 0 bases and J by 0 bases. CDR3 bases read: TGTGCCAGCAGTTTAGCTGGGGGGGGCTCCTATGAACAGTAC. Translating it yields CASSLAGGGSYEQY. The entire CDR3 protein is CASSLAGGGSYEQYF.

In the case of this clone: Gene names are mouse gene names. With the read ending 1 residue before the CDR3 end, the germline J gene is used to fill in that end. This chain uses TRBV26 with TRBJ2-7, with a tentative D call TRBD1 (6 bases). The CDR3 totals 12 residues. V lost 7 bases, J lost 2 bases, and 9 bases lay in between. Germline CDR1 is KGHPV and CDR2 is FQNQEV (reference sequence). This CDR3 reads CASTRGPYEQYF. Partial CDR3 DNA: TGTGCCAGCACCAGGGGACCCTATGAACAGTAC. The variable domain in full, completed from reference TRBV26 and TRBJ2-7, reads NSKVIQTPRYLVKGQGQKAKMRCIPEKGHPVVFWYQQNKNNEFKFLINFQNQEVLQQIDMTEKRFSAECPSNSPCSLEIQSSEAGDSALYLCASTRGPYEQYFGPGTRLTVL.

Comment on this clone: Genes and germline are mouse. The read gets to within 1 residue of the CDR3 end, and the germline J gene fills in the rest. The gene calls are TRBV26 and TRBJ2-4, with D perhaps matching TRBD1 (6 bases). CDR1 and CDR2 from the germline V gene are KGHPV and FQNQEV (reference sequence). Trimming stripped 4 bases from V and 6 bases from J, with 11 bases between. This CDR3 spans 13 amino acids. This chain's CDR3 is CASSPRDKNTLYF. The CDR3 DNA, read in part, is TGTGCCAGCAGTCCCCGGGACAAGAACACCTTGTAC.

This clone qualifies as medium-sized. Genes here carry mouse names. CDR3 loop: CSSSQSWAPLF. Partial CDR3 DNA: TGCTCCAGCAGTCAATCGTGGGCTCCGCTT. The chain links TRBV23 to TRBJ1-5. The read ends 1 residue early relative to the CDR3; the germline J gene fills the gap. Germline lookup yields CDR1 KGHTA and CDR2 FQNQQP. The CDR3 consists of 11 residues. Full variable domain (outside the CDR3, taken from reference TRBV23 and TRBJ1-5): DAAVTQKPRYLIKMKGQEAEMKCIPEKGHTAVFWYQQKQSKELKFLIYFQNQQPLDQIDMVKERFSAVCPSSSLCSLGIRTCEAEDSALYLCSSSQSWAPLFGEGTRLSVL.

A remark on this clone: Gene names are mouse gene names. Read coverage stops 1 residue before the CDR3 terminus; the germline J gene supplies the remainder. The V gene is TRBV3, the J gene TRBJ1-4; possibly TRBD1 for D (6 bases). CDR3 length equals 14 residues. Trimming shortened V by 2 bases and J by 3 bases, and 7 bases separated the two germline ends. From germline, CDR1 is SNHLY and CDR2 FYNGKV (reference sequence). Incomplete CDR3 DNA: TGTGCCAGCAGCTTACAGGGGACCAACGAAAGATTATTT. Amino acid sequence: CASSLQGTNERLF. The whole CDR3 protein is CASSLQGTNERLFF.

Turning to this clone: Gene names are mouse gene names. The missing CDR3 end, 1 residue past where the read stops, is filled in from the germline J gene. This chain connects TRBV26 to TRBJ2-2; no firm D call. Trimming removed 5 bases from V and 1 base from J, with 8 bases in between. The length of the CDR3 is 14 residues. In germline, CDR1 is KGHPV, CDR2 FQNQEV (reference sequence). The covered CDR3 bases are TGTGCCAGCAGTGGGAGGCAAAACACCGGGCAGCTCTAC. It specifies CASSGRQNTGQLY. The full CDR3 sequence reads CASSGRQNTGQLYF.

This clone was seen only a few times. Mouse gene names and germline throughout. The missing CDR3 end, 1 residue past where the read stops, is filled in from the germline J gene. J is TRBJ1-2 and V is TRBV26, with a weak D call TRBD1 (6 bases). V lost 4 bases to trimming and J lost 0 bases, with 12 bases between them. The CDR3 spans 15 residues. The germline V gene encodes CDR1 KGHPV and CDR2 FQNQEV (reference sequence). The CDR3 reads CASSRPGQTNSDYTF. Incomplete CDR3 DNA: TGTGCCAGCAGTCGACCGGGACAAACAAACTCCGACTACACC.

Comments on this clone: Each gene name is a mouse one. Read data end 1 residue before the CDR3 end; the end is taken from the germline J gene. The rearrangement uses TRBV26 and TRBJ1-3; D perhaps matches TRBD1 (6 bases). CDR1 KGHPV and CDR2 FQNQEV come from the germline V gene (reference sequence). Trimming pared 2 bases from V and 3 bases from J, leaving 11 bases between. The CDR3 extends over 15 amino acids. CDR3 DNA (partial): TGTGCCAGCAGTCTGGGCAGGGGATTTGGAAATACGCTCTAT. It is translated as CASSLGRGFGNTLY. In full, the CDR3 reads CASSLGRGFGNTLYF.

Comments on this clone: These gene names are mouse names. The read halts 1 residue ahead of the CDR3 end, with the missing end drawn from the germline J gene. The chain employs TRBV3 and TRBJ1-1; 7 nucleotides line up with TRBD1. In germline, CDR1 is SNHLY, CDR2 FYNGKV (reference sequence). V lost 5 bases, J lost 4 bases, and 7 bases stayed unmatched. This CDR3 region has 14 residues. The sequenced part of the CDR3 DNA is TGTGCCAGCAGCACGACAGGGCGGGGCACAGAAGTCTTC. As protein: CASSTTGRGTEVF. The CDR3 in full is CASSTTGRGTEVFF.